This entry describes one TCR beta chain. The data were obtained in a study of blood T cell repertoires in COVID-19. Study at large: PBMCs, B-cell-depleted T cells, or T cells provided the cDNA or gDNA that made up the material.

TCRdb keeps only in-frame clones here, not all; method: immunoSEQ multiplex PCR. The sample lists 250,000 to 350,000 clones, about 90% occurring once. Germline assignment: CDR1 SGHTA and CDR2 FQGTGA. The CDR3 extends over 14 amino acids. Trimming left V 0 bases short and J 9 bases short, with 9 bases between. V usage is TRBV7-3 and J usage is TRBJ1-6; weak D call: TRBD1 (5 bases). The origin of this receptor is a woman in her forties or fifties who had recovered from COVID-19. Material for sequencing was peripheral blood. The CDR3: CASSLTREGSPLHF. CDR3 in DNA: TGTGCCAGCAGCTTAACCAGGGAAGGTTCACCCCTCCACTTT.